This T cell receptor beta chain was sequenced for a study of shared clonotypes between healthy human individuals. In the study overall: CD4 naive cells filled three plates per donor, CD4 memory three, CD8 naive two and CD8 memory one.

The ends were cut back, 3 bases at V and 5 bases at J, with 8 bases in the middle. Looked up from germline, CDR1 is SEHNR and CDR2 is FQNEAQ (reference sequence). This CDR3 comprises 13 residues. The authors distributed each subset's genomic DNA evenly over several immunoSEQ plates. Measured with immunoSEQ multiplex PCR; TCRdb has only the in-frame clones, and not every one. Of about 1 million clones listed, approximately 72% are singletons. In the CD4+ fraction, cells were divided into CD45RA+ naive and CD45RA-negative memory subsets. The receptor was isolated from a man aged 18-30 years in good health. Sequencing was carried out using memory CD4+ T cells sorted from blood. The subset denotes: CD45RA-negative fraction. This sequence joins TRBV7-9 and TRBJ1-5, with D possibly being TRBD1 (5 bases). CDR3 residues: CASSFGGDQPQHF. In nucleotides, the CDR3 is TGTGCCAGCAGCTTCGGAGGGGATCAGCCCCAGCATTTT.